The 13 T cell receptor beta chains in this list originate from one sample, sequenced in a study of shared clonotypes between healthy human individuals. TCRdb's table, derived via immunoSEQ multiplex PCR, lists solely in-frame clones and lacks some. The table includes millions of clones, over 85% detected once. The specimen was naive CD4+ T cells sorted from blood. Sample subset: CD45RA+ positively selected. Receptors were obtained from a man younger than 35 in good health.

The CDR3 region is CASNSPNEKLFF. The CDR3 coding sequence is TGTGCCTCCAACTCGCCCAATGAAAAACTGTTTTTT. The J gene is TRBJ1-4, the V gene TRBV10-3; no clear D. Germline values: CDR1 ENHRY, CDR2 SYGVKD. Trimming stripped 11 bases from V and 5 bases from J, with 12 bases between. The CDR3 consists of 12 residues.

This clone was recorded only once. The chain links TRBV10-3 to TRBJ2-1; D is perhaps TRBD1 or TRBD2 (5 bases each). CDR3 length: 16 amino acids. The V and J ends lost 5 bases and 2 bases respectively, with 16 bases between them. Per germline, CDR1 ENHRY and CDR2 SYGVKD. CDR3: CAISRPGTETYNEQFF. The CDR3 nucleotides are TGTGCCATCAGTAGGCCGGGGACGGAGACCTACAATGAGCAGTTCTTC.

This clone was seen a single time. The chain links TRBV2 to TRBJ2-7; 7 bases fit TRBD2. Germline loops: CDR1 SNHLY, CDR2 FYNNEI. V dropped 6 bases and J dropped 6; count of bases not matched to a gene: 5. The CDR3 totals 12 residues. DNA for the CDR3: TGTGCCAGCAGCGGGGACTATCCCGAGCAGTACTTC. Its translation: CASSGDYPEQYF.

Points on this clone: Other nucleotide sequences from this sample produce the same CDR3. The CDR3 coding sequence is TGTGCCAGCAGTTACTCCTCTAGCGGGAGCTACGAGCAGTACTTC. Translating gives CASSYSSSGSYEQYF. The chain is built from TRBV6-5 and TRBJ2-7, with 10 bases aligning to TRBD2. The germline gives CDR1 MNHEY, CDR2 SVGAGI. J was trimmed by 3 bases and V by 0 bases; bases with no gene match: 2. The CDR3 spans 15 residues.

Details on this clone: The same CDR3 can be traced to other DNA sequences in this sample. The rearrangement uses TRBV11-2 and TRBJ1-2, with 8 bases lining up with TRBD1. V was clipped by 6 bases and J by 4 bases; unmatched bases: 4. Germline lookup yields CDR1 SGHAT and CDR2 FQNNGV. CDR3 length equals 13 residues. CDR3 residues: CASSSGQGYGYTF. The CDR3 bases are TGTGCCAGCAGTTCAGGACAGGGCTATGGCTACACCTTC.

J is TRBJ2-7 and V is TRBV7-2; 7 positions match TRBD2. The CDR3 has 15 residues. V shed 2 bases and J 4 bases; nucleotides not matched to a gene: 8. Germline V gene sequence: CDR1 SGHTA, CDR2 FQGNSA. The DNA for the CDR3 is TGTGCCAGCAGCTTAATTGGCGGGAGAGCGTACGAGCAGTACTTC. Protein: CASSLIGGRAYEQYF.

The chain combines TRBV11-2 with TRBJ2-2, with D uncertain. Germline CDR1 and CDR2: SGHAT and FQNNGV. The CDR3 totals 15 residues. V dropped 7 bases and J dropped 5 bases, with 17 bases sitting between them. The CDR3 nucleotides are TGTGCCAGCAACAACCTGGAAAGAGGAACCGGGGAGCTGTTTTTT. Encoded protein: CASNNLERGTGELFF. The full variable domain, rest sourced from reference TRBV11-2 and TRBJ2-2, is EAGVAQSPRYKIIEKRQSVAFWCNPISGHATLYWYQQILGQGPKLLIQFQNNGVVDDSQLPKDRFSAERLKGVDSTLKIQPAKLEDSAVYLCASNNLERGTGELFFGEGSRLTVL.

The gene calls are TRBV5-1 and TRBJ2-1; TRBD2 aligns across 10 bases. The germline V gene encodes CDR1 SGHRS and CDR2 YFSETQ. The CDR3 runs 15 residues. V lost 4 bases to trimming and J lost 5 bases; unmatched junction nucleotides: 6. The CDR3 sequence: CASSPASGGHNEQFF. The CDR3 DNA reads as TGCGCCAGCAGCCCCGCTAGCGGGGGCCACAATGAGCAGTTCTTC.

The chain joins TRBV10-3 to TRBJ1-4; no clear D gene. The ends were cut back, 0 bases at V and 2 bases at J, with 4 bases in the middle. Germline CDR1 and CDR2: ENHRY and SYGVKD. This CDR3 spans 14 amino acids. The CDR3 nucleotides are TGTGCCATCAGTGAGTCGTTGACTAATGAAAAACTGTTTTTT. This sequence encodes CAISESLTNEKLFF.

CDR3 region: CASSERYLSNTGELFF. The CDR3 nucleotides are TGTGCCAGCAGTGAAAGATACCTCTCGAACACCGGGGAGCTGTTTTTT. The rearrangement uses TRBV2 and TRBJ2-2; D is unclear. The CDR3 runs to 16 residues. CDR1 and CDR2 from the germline V gene are SNHLY and FYNNEI. Trimming removed 2 bases at V and 0 bases at J, with 10 bases between.

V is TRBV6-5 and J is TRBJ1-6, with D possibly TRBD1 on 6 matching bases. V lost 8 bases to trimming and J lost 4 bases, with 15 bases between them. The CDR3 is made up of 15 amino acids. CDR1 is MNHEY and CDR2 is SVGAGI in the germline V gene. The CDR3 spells CASGTPGRYNSPLHF. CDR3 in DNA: TGTGCCAGCGGGACACCGGGTCGTTATAATTCACCCCTCCACTTT.

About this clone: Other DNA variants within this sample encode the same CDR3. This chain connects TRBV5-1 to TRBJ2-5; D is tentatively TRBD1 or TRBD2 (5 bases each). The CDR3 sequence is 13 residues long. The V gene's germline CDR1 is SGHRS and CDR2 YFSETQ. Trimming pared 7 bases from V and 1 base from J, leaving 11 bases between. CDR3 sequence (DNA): TGCGCCAGCCGGCCCGGGACCCAAGAGACCCAGTACTTC. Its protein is CASRPGTQETQYF.

CDR3 sequence: CASSPDGGAGNTIYF. The DNA of the CDR3 is TGTGCCAGCAGCCCCGACGGGGGGGCTGGAAACACCATATATTTT. This chain uses TRBV7-3 with TRBJ1-3; tentatively, D is TRBD1 (5 bases). CDR3 size: 15 residues. V lost 5 bases and J lost 2, with 13 bases in between. From germline, CDR1 is SGHTA and CDR2 FQGTGA.